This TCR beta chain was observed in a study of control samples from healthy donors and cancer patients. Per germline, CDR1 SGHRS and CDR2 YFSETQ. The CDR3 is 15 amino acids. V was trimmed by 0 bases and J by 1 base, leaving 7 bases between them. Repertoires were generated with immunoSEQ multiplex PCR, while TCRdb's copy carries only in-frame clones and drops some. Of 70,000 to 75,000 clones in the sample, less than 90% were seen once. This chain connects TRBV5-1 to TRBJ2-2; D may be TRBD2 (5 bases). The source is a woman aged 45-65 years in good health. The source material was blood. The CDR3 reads CASSLDAGNTGELFF. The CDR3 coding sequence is TGCGCCAGCAGCTTGGATGCGGGGAACACCGGGGAGCTGTTTTTT.